The 32 T cell receptor beta chains below were found in one sample sequenced in a study of spatial heterogeneity in lung cancer. The time point denotes: sample taken at primary tumor resection. In TCRdb, the 5' RACE reads were re-called with MiXCR into one record per CDR3 protein. The data hold approximately 11,000 distinct CDR3 sequences, with 6.3% observed a single time. The sample consisted of PBMCs, taken at surgery. The source is a male donor with early-stage non-small cell lung cancer.

This clonotype showed up many times. The rearrangement joins TRBV30 to TRBJ2-1, with 12 bases matching TRBD1. The CDR3 covers 13 residues. V shed 8 bases and J 10 bases; nucleotides not matched to a gene: 9. Germline loops: CDR1 GTSNPN, CDR2 SVGIG (reference sequence). CDR3 sequence: CAGGTGGEGEQFF. CDR3 coding DNA: TGTGCCGGAGGGACAGGGGGCGAAGGGGAGCAGTTCTTC.

J is TRBJ2-5 and V is TRBV19; 10 bases agree with TRBD2. V trimming: 5 bases; J trimming: 5 bases; junction bases outside the gene matches: 14. There are 17 residues in the CDR3. Germline V gene sequence: CDR1 LNHDA, CDR2 SQIVND (reference sequence). CDR3 nucleotide sequence: TGTGCCAGTAGTGCAGGTAGAGGTAGCGGGGGGTCGGAGACCCAGTACTTC. Its translation is CASSAGRGSGGSETQYF.

This clonotype occurred a few times. V usage is TRBV4-3 and J usage is TRBJ2-5, with 9 bases lining up with TRBD2. This CDR3 is built from 16 residues. Germline V gives CDR1 LGHNA, CDR2 YSLEER. V lost 0 bases and J lost 4; bases outside the gene matches: 6. The CDR3 coding sequence is TGCGCCAGCAGCCAAGATCGCGGGGGGGCTGGAGAGACCCAGTACTTC. It specifies CASSQDRGGAGETQYF.

This clonotype appeared many times. The gene calls are TRBV11-2 and TRBJ2-6, with D unclear. CDR1 and CDR2 from the germline V gene are SGHAT and FQNNGV. The CDR3 is 15 residues long. Trimming removed 6 bases from V and 2 bases from J, with 11 bases in between. The CDR3, as DNA: TGTGCCAGCAGATCCCCCAGGACTGGGGCCAACGTCCTGACTTTC. It codes for CASRSPRTGANVLTF.

This clonotype is judged medium-sized (0.01 to 0.1%). V is TRBV7-6 and J is TRBJ2-3; 8 positions agree with TRBD1. This CDR3 is built from 15 residues. Looked up from germline, CDR1 is SGHVS and CDR2 is FNYEAQ. J was trimmed by 6 bases and V by 5 bases; bases with no gene match: 10. DNA of the CDR3: TGTGCCAGCAGCACGTCCGGGACAGGTGGCGATACGCAGTATTTT. Protein: CASSTSGTGGDTQYF.

The chain combines TRBV6-1 with TRBJ2-7, with 7 bases that match TRBD2. V was clipped by 9 bases and J by 0 bases; unmatched bases: 8. CDR1 is MNHNS and CDR2 is SASEGT in the germline V gene. There are 14 residues in the CDR3. The CDR3 reads CASRQRDHSYEQYF. The CDR3 DNA follows: TGTGCCAGTCGTCAGCGGGACCACTCCTACGAGCAGTACTTC.

By sample share, this clonotype is medium-sized. V and J are TRBV6-1 and TRBJ2-7, with D perhaps given as TRBD1 or TRBD2 (6 bases each). Trimming cost V 8 bases and J 2 bases, with 19 bases left between them. Per germline, CDR1 MNHNS and CDR2 SASEGT. The length of the CDR3 is 15 residues. The CDR3 DNA reads as TGTGCCAGCCTTAAGGGGGACGGGAGCGCCTACGAGCAGTACTTC. It yields the protein CASLKGDGSAYEQYF.

This clonotype appeared many times. The chain employs TRBV6-5 and TRBJ2-5; the D gene is possibly TRBD2 (6 bases). In germline, CDR1 is MNHEY, CDR2 SVGAGI. V shed 5 bases and J shed 4 bases, with 17 bases lying between them. CDR3 length: 15 amino acids. CDR3 in amino acids: CASSLGGGYLETQYF. The CDR3 nucleotides read TGTGCCAGCAGTCTTGGGGGAGGTTATCTAGAGACCCAGTACTTC.

The gene calls are TRBV13 and TRBJ2-3; 7 nucleotides match TRBD2. This CDR3 contains 16 residues. CDR1 PRHDT and CDR2 FYEKMQ come from the germline V gene (reference sequence). V gave up 4 bases and J gave up 2 bases; unmatched junction bases: 9. The DNA for the CDR3 is TGTGCCAGCAGCTCCCTAGCGGCTTCTTACACAGATACGCAGTATTTT. Amino acids: CASSSLAASYTDTQYF.

The V call is TRBV18, the J call TRBJ1-6, with a possible D match to TRBD1 (5 bases). V was pared by 0 bases and J by 7 bases, with 7 bases between. From germline, CDR1 is KGHSH and CDR2 LQKENI. This CDR3 has 14 residues. The CDR3 DNA reads TGTGCCAGCTCACCACCGGGACTAAATTCACCCCTCCACTTT. It yields the protein CASSPPGLNSPLHF.

V and J are TRBV27 and TRBJ2-2, with D uncertain. Germline V gene data show CDR1 as MNHEY and CDR2 as SMNVEV (reference sequence). The CDR3 loop spans 16 amino acids. V lost 2 bases and J lost 4, with 14 bases in between. As DNA, the CDR3 is TGTGCCAGCAGTTTAACGGGCCTAATAATCACCGGGGAGCTGTTTTTT. This gives the protein CASSLTGLIITGELFF.

This clonotype was detected ten times or more. J is TRBJ1-5 and V is TRBV5-1, with D uncertain. Trimming left V 0 bases short and J 7 bases short, with 14 bases between. Germline assignment: CDR1 SGHRS and CDR2 YFSETQ. The CDR3 contains 15 residues. The chain's CDR3 is CASSLDAGGGQPQHF. CDR3 nucleotides: TGCGCCAGCAGCTTGGATGCAGGCGGTGGGCAGCCCCAGCATTTT.

The genes are TRBV5-1 and TRBJ2-1; no firm D call. The CDR3 is made up of 15 amino acids. Deletions cut 7 bases from V and 6 bases from J, with 20 bases between. Germline CDR1 is SGHRS and CDR2 is YFSETQ. This chain's CDR3 is CASSPGGAILNEQFF. In DNA, the CDR3 is TGCGCCAGCTCCCCCGGCGGAGCAATACTCAATGAGCAGTTCTTC.

The table lists this clonotype with a few counts. The CDR3 protein is CASSYSGQPQHF. Written as DNA, the CDR3 is TGTGCCAGCAGTTACTCTGGCCAGCCCCAGCATTTT. The chain recombines TRBV6-5 with TRBJ1-5; D is unclear. The CDR3 contains 12 residues. The V gene lost 0 bases and the J gene lost 7 bases, with 4 bases spanning the gap. Germline CDR1 is MNHEY and CDR2 is SVGAGI.

This clonotype occurred a few times. The chain couples TRBV3-2 to TRBJ1-5. TRBV3-2 is deemed a pseudogene. CDR3 length: 13 residues. CDR3 nucleotide sequence: TGTGCCAGCAGCCGGGGAGGCAATCAGCCCCAGCATTTT. Its translation is CASSRGGNQPQHF.

This clonotype was detected many times. The chain joins TRBV11-2 to TRBJ2-3, with D uncertain. Germline V CDR1 and CDR2: SGHAT, FQNNGV. The CDR3 length is 15 residues. V dropped 0 bases and J dropped 1 base, with 8 bases sitting between them. The CDR3 here is CASSLDQDGTDTQYF. DNA of the CDR3: TGTGCCAGCAGCTTAGATCAGGACGGCACAGATACGCAGTATTTT. Full variable domain (outside the CDR3, taken from reference TRBV11-2 and TRBJ2-3): EAGVAQSPRYKIIEKRQSVAFWCNPISGHATLYWYQQILGQGPKLLIQFQNNGVVDDSQLPKDRFSAERLKGVDSTLKIQPAKLEDSAVYLCASSLDQDGTDTQYFGPGTRLTVL.

In its sample, this clonotype was seen many times. The CDR3 coding sequence is TGCAGCGTCCGGACTAGTAGCGGGAGTTTTCGTCAAGAGACCCAGTACTTC. Protein sequence: CSVRTSSGSFRQETQYF. The chain combines TRBV29-1 with TRBJ2-5; 9 nucleotides align to TRBD2. Unmatched junction bases numbered 16, after V lost 6 bases and J lost 2 bases. The CDR3 loop spans 17 amino acids. Germline V gene data show CDR1 as SQVTM and CDR2 as ANQGSEA.

This rearrangement joins TRBV7-2 to TRBJ2-1; D is perhaps TRBD1 (5 bases). The V end lost 2 bases, the J end lost 10 bases, and 18 bases lay between the germline ends. The CDR3 covers 15 residues. The V gene's germline CDR1 is SGHTA and CDR2 FQGNSA. CDR3 bases: TGTGCCAGCAGCTTACAACAAAGGGGCGAAGGCGAGCAGTTCTTC. It codes for CASSLQQRGEGEQFF.

This clonotype has a count of ten or more. This chain links TRBV7-9 with TRBJ2-1; no reliable D call. This CDR3 contains 11 residues. Germline CDR1 reads SEHNR; CDR2 reads FQNEAQ (reference sequence). V gave up 1 base and J gave up 10 bases, with 5 bases separating them. CDR3 region: CASSLGGEQFF. CDR3 coding DNA: TGTGCCAGCAGCTTAGGAGGCGAGCAGTTCTTC.

This rearrangement joins TRBV7-6 to TRBJ2-1; TRBD1 matches at 7 bases. V shed 5 bases and J 7 bases; nucleotides not matched to a gene: 8. The CDR3 runs to 14 residues. Per germline, CDR1 SGHVS and CDR2 FNYEAQ. The CDR3 sequence: CASSRQGIKNEQFF. Written as DNA, the CDR3 is TGTGCCAGCAGCCGACAGGGTATTAAGAATGAGCAGTTCTTC.

This clonotype has a count of ten or more. The chain employs TRBV10-3 and TRBJ2-1; 11 nucleotides line up with TRBD2. There are 14 residues in the CDR3. After removal of 10 bases from V and 4 bases from J, the junction contained 6 bases not matched to a gene. The germline gives CDR1 ENHRY, CDR2 SYGVKD. Here the CDR3 reads CATRTSGPYNEQFF. The CDR3, as DNA: TGTGCCACAAGGACTAGCGGGCCTTACAATGAGCAGTTCTTC.

This clonotype appeared many times. The chain is built from TRBV12-3 or TRBV12-4 and TRBJ2-1; the D gene is possibly TRBD2 (5 bases). V lost 8 bases and J lost 12, with 17 bases in between. The CDR3 runs to 12 residues. The DNA of the CDR3 is TGTGCCAGCCGGGCACTAGGAGGAGCGCAGTTCTTC. Translated, it gives CASRALGGAQFF.

This clonotype was seen repeatedly, ten times or more. The chain carries TRBV20-1 and TRBJ2-7; D possibly corresponds to TRBD1 (5 bases). V dropped 3 bases and J dropped 0 bases, with 15 bases sitting between them. The CDR3 contains 15 residues. From germline, CDR1 is DFQATT and CDR2 SNEGSKA (reference sequence). The CDR3 loop reads CSARGARAYSYEQYF. Here the CDR3 DNA reads TGCAGTGCTAGGGGCGCCAGGGCCTACTCCTACGAGCAGTACTTC.

By sample fraction, this clonotype is medium-sized. The chain employs TRBV29-1 and TRBJ2-3; D is tentatively TRBD1 or TRBD2 (5 bases each). CDR3 length: 13 residues. Trimming shortened V by 6 bases and J by 0 bases, and 10 bases separated the two germline ends. Per the germline V gene, CDR1 is SQVTM and CDR2 is ANQGSEA. The CDR3 sequence: CSVSGPSTDTQYF. The CDR3 DNA follows: TGCAGCGTCTCGGGACCTAGCACAGATACGCAGTATTTT.

This chain connects TRBV7-9 to TRBJ2-7, with a weak D call TRBD1 (5 bases). Trimming left V 4 bases short and J 5 bases short, with 9 bases between. This CDR3 comprises 12 residues. Germline loops: CDR1 SEHNR, CDR2 FQNEAQ (reference sequence). The CDR3 DNA sequence: TGTGCCAGCAGCTCGATAGGGGACGAGCAGTACTTC. It codes for CASSSIGDEQYF.

Remarks on this clonotype: A much larger clone lies a single base off, so this may be a read error. The chain is built from TRBV24-1 and TRBJ2-1; the match to TRBD1 covers 9 bases. This CDR3 region has 17 residues. Germline V gene lookup returns CDR1 KGHDR and CDR2 SFDVKD. The chain's CDR3 is CATCDFRTGATYNEQFF. CDR3 sequence (DNA): TGTGCCACCTGTGATTTCCGGACAGGGGCGACCTACAATGAGCAGTTCTTC.

This clonotype was observed many times. The rearrangement uses TRBV28 and TRBJ1-6; perhaps TRBD1 as D (6 bases). The length of the CDR3 is 14 residues. Trimming removed 3 bases from V and 8 bases from J, with 11 bases in between. CDR1 is MDHEN and CDR2 is SYDVKM in the germline V gene. CDR3 sequence: CASSLAGEDSPLHF. As DNA, the CDR3 is TGTGCCAGCAGTTTGGCAGGGGAAGATTCACCCCTCCACTTT.

This clonotype occurred many times. The V gene is TRBV7-2, the J gene TRBJ1-4; D not certain. V gave up 0 bases and J gave up 7 bases, with 6 bases separating them. Germline values: CDR1 SGHTA, CDR2 FQGNSA. This CDR3 spans 13 amino acids. The CDR3 here is CASSLARVEKLFF. In nucleotides, the CDR3 is TGTGCCAGCAGCTTAGCAAGGGTTGAAAAACTGTTTTTT.

This clonotype was counted many times. This sequence joins TRBV7-9 and TRBJ1-6, with D uncertain. The CDR3 contains 16 residues. Looked up from germline, CDR1 is SEHNR and CDR2 is FQNEAQ (reference sequence). V lost 4 bases and J 4 bases, leaving 14 bases between the germline ends. CDR3 sequence (DNA): TGTGCCAGCAGCTCCGGTGCGGGATTTTATAATTCACCCCTCCACTTT. Protein sequence: CASSSGAGFYNSPLHF.

This clonotype rates as medium-sized. This chain uses TRBV6-6 with TRBJ1-1; D not certain. Trimming shortened V by 6 bases and J by 4 bases, and 18 bases separated the two germline ends. The CDR3 runs 15 residues. The V gene's germline CDR1 is MNHNY and CDR2 SVGAGI (reference sequence). CDR3 DNA sequence: TGTGCCAGCAGACTGCCGGAGGGCGCGGGCACTGAAGCTTTCTTT. It specifies CASRLPEGAGTEAFF.

V usage is TRBV10-3 and J usage is TRBJ2-5, with 9 bases matching TRBD1. Per germline, CDR1 ENHRY and CDR2 SYGVKD. This CDR3 has 15 residues. With V trimmed by 2 bases and J by 4 bases, 5 bases remained unmatched. This chain's CDR3 is CAISEPGTGLETQYF. As DNA, the CDR3 is TGTGCCATCAGTGAGCCAGGGACAGGGTTAGAGACCCAGTACTTC.

This clonotype is deemed medium-sized (0.01 to 0.1%). The V and J genes are TRBV10-3 and TRBJ2-6; D possibly corresponds to TRBD1 (6 bases). Per the germline V gene, CDR1 is ENHRY and CDR2 is SYGVKD. The V gene lost 6 bases and the J gene lost 0 bases, with 6 bases spanning the gap. The CDR3 contains 14 residues. This CDR3 is CAIRDSSGANVLTF. The CDR3 nucleotides are TGTGCCATCAGGGACAGCTCTGGGGCCAACGTCCTGACTTTC.